These T cell receptor beta chains were read from a single sample in a study of a mutant IDH1 vaccine in newly diagnosed glioma. These receptors' targets are unknown. The table came from immunoSEQ multiplex PCR; TCRdb's copy has only in-frame clones and leaves some out. Altogether approximately 43,000 clones are present, around 79% being singletons, with the ten largest covering roughly 6.2%. Sequences were derived from PBMCs, sampled from a glioma patient whose treatment included an IDH1 peptide vaccine. The receptors shown here come from a woman aged 40 to 50 with glioma. Some clones in this sample may be carry-over from other donors' samples. CDR3s include the opening cysteine and the closing phenylalanine or tryptophan. A D gene is named only where the DNA matches it firmly. Where a row states a size, it is once, few, many or the class of an expanded clone; other rows omit it.

clone_size d_call cdr3_length j_call v_call cdr3_aa cdr3_nt
- - 14 TRBJ2-3 TRBV4-3 CASSQDQVTDTQYF TGCGCCAGCAGCCAGGATCAGGTAACAGATACGCAGTATTTT
- TRBD1 14 TRBJ1-6 TRBV14 CASSRDRGQSPLHF TGTGCCAGCAGCCGAGACAGGGGGCAATCACCCCTCCACTTT
- - 14 TRBJ2-7 TRBV4-3 CASSRTTGANEQYF TGCGCCAGCAGCCGCACAACGGGGGCGAACGAGCAGTACTTC
- - 13 TRBJ2-5 TRBV9 CASSVTGEETQYF TGTGCCAGCAGCGTAACAGGAGAAGAGACCCAGTACTTC
- TRBD1 13 TRBJ1-2 TRBV30 CAWRGQGRYGYTF TGTGCCTGGAGGGGACAGGGAAGATATGGCTACACCTTC
- - 13 TRBJ2-7 TRBV6-1 CASSVGRGWEQYF TGTGCCAGCAGTGTGGGCAGGGGTTGGGAGCAGTACTTC
few - 14 TRBJ1-5 TRBV19 CASSIAFGGQPQHF TGTGCCAGTAGTATAGCGTTCGGAGGTCAGCCCCAGCATTTT
- TRBD1 15 TRBJ1-5 TRBV6-1 CASSAMDRANQPQHF TGTGCCAGCAGTGCCATGGACAGGGCCAATCAGCCCCAGCATTTT
many TRBD1 14 TRBJ1-5 TRBV19 CAISDRVSNQPQHF TGTGCCATCTCAGACAGGGTCAGCAATCAGCCCCAGCATTTT
few - 10 TRBJ1-2 TRBV2 CASSVSVPNF TGTGCCAGCAGTGTTTCGGTCCCCAACTTC
- - 15 TRBJ2-6 TRBV9 CASTTGPPGANVLTF TGTGCCAGCACGACAGGTCCTCCTGGGGCCAACGTCCTGACTTTC
- TRBD1 14 TRBJ1-3 TRBV7-2 CASSEDRGRNTIYF TGTGCCAGCAGCGAGGACAGGGGGCGAAACACCATATATTTT
few - 14 TRBJ1-1 TRBV19 CASGRRFMNTEAFF TGTGCCAGTGGACGAAGGTTCATGAACACTGAAGCTTTCTTT
- - 16 TRBJ1-5 TRBV6-5 CASSYSRPAGNQPQHF TGTGCCAGCAGTTACTCCAGGCCAGCCGGCAATCAGCCCCAGCATTTT
- - 18 TRBJ2-7 TRBV14 CASSQDQGFSHYDAEQYF TGTGCCAGCAGCCAAGACCAGGGTTTCAGCCACTATGACGCTGAGCAGTACTTC
- TRBD1 15 TRBJ1-4 TRBV19 CASSSGQGMSEKLFF TGTGCCAGTAGTTCCGGACAGGGGATGTCTGAAAAACTGTTTTTT
- - 16 TRBJ2-6 TRBV18 CASSRDRSSGANVLTF TGTGCCAGCTCACGGGACCGGAGCTCTGGGGCCAACGTCCTGACTTTC
- TRBD1 16 TRBJ1-4 TRBV28 CASSSPSQGGREKLFF TGTGCCAGCAGTTCCCCCTCACAGGGGGGGAGGGAAAAACTGTTTTTT
- - 10 TRBJ1-1 TRBV29-1 CSVTGQEAFF TGCAGCGTCACAGGACAGGAAGCTTTCTTT
- TRBD2 15 TRBJ2-3 TRBV6-6 CASSTGGLSTDTQYF TGTGCCAGCAGTACGGGGGGACTGAGCACAGATACGCAGTATTTT
- - 12 TRBJ2-5 TRBV10-3 CAISEPQETQYF TGTGCCATCAGTGAGCCCCAAGAGACCCAGTACTTC
few TRBD1 15 TRBJ2-7 TRBV5-4 CASSPRDRDFYEQYF TGTGCCAGCAGCCCCCGGGACAGGGACTTTTACGAGCAGTACTTC
- - 15 TRBJ1-4 TRBV30 CAWSERDPRLGKLFF TGTGCCTGGAGTGAACGTGACCCTAGACTGGGCAAACTGTTTTTT
- - 13 TRBJ2-3 TRBV7-9 CASSLKSTDTQYF TGTGCCAGCAGCTTAAAGAGCACAGATACGCAGTATTTT
- TRBD2 14 TRBJ2-2 TRBV18 CARPSGSRLGELFF TGTGCCAGACCTAGCGGGAGTCGGCTCGGGGAGCTGTTTTTT
few TRBD1 15 TRBJ1-1 TRBV18 CASSAPTGPLAEAFF TGTGCCAGCTCAGCCCCGACAGGGCCCCTGGCCGAAGCTTTCTTT
- - 14 TRBJ2-1 TRBV19 CASGHGRGLDEQFF TGTGCCTCCGGGCATGGTAGGGGATTGGATGAGCAGTTCTTC
- - 11 TRBJ2-7 TRBV6-6 CASSYLYEQYF TGTGCCAGCAGTTACCTCTACGAGCAGTACTTC
- TRBD2 14 TRBJ2-5 TRBV11-1 CASSSGTNQETQYF TGTGCCAGCAGCTCCGGGACTAACCAAGAGACCCAGTACTTC
- TRBD1 19 TRBJ1-4 TRBV15 CATSRGAGTGTTTNEKLFF TGTGCCACCAGCAGAGGTGCCGGGACAGGGACAACAACTAATGAAAAACTGTTTTTT
- TRBD2 16 TRBJ2-7 TRBV7-8 CASSLGPTGGTYEQYF TGTGCCAGCAGCTTAGGTCCTACGGGGGGTACCTACGAGCAGTACTTC
- - 13 TRBJ2-5 TRBV6-6 CAAAVAFQETQYF TGTGCCGCAGCGGTAGCCTTCCAAGAGACCCAGTACTTC
- - 13 TRBJ2-3 TRBV27 CASSHGNPDTQYF TGTGCCAGCAGTCATGGGAACCCCGATACGCAGTATTTT
- TRBD1 15 TRBJ1-4 TRBV4-1 CASTPGQATNEKLFF TGCGCCAGCACCCCCGGACAGGCAACTAATGAAAAACTGTTTTTT
- - 15 TRBJ2-2 TRBV15 CATSREGLRGGELFF TGTGCCACCAGCAGAGAAGGATTGAGAGGCGGGGAGCTGTTTTTT